Sequencing of this T cell receptor (beta chain) was carried out in a study of cytomegalovirus exposure and HLA in healthy donors. The study's findings and limits: Using a false discovery rate of 0.05, a later analysis showed that approximately 18,000 TCR beta sequences were associated with HLA alleles.

As to this clone: Its antigen is not known.

With 60 Vbeta and 13 Jbeta primers, the PCR was carried out. Sequencing was performed with immunoSEQ multiplex PCR; in TCRdb, only in-frame clones are kept and a portion is missing. Of 81,000 or so clones listed, roughly 58% are singletons. Germline CDR1 reads SGHTA; CDR2 reads FQGTGA. This CDR3 is 15 amino acids long. Trimming took off 5 bases at V and 7 bases at J, with 18 bases between the two ends. The chain couples TRBV7-3 to TRBJ2-1; possible D gene TRBD2, 6 bases. The receptor comes from a woman aged 25 to 39 in good health and CMV-seropositive. Material: PBMCs. CDR3 nucleotide sequence: TGTGCCAGCAGCCCGGGACTTCCCCCACGGAATGAGCAGTTCTTC. Amino acid sequence: CASSPGLPPRNEQFF.